These 13 T cell receptor beta chains were sequenced from one sample in a study of shared clonotypes between healthy human individuals (dated by TCRdb to 2020 to 2021). Library construction relied on the immunoSEQ multiplex PCR assay. The table was pulled from immuneACCESS by TCRdb, which kept in-frame rearrangements only. Such tables lose some clones; where checked, under half of the loss comes from unresolved V genes, and the rest has no known cause. The table for this sample lists 600,000 to 750,000 clones; 72% of them were counted only once. The ten largest clonotypes hold approximately 1.8% of the sample. What was sequenced was memory CD4+ T cells sorted from blood. The sample's cell subset or site label, decoded: CD45RA-negative fraction. Every receptor here comes from a woman in her twenties or thirties in good health.

The chain links TRBV2 to TRBJ2-7; D unclear. The CDR3 has 12 amino acids. The germline V gene has CDR1 SNHLY and CDR2 FYNNEI. Trimming removed 1 base from V and 4 bases from J, with 5 bases in between. The CDR3 loop is CASSEGRYEQYF. The CDR3 DNA reads TGTGCCAGCAGTGAAGGCAGATACGAGCAGTACTTC.

The chain links TRBV5-1 to TRBJ2-7, with D uncertain. V was shortened by 1 base and J by 6 bases, with 5 bases between the two germline ends. CDR1 is SGHRS and CDR2 is YFSETQ in the germline V gene. There are 11 residues in the CDR3. CDR3 protein: CASSLIGEQYF. The CDR3 nucleotides are TGCGCCAGCAGCTTGATCGGCGAGCAGTACTTC.

The chain links TRBV30 to TRBJ1-2; 7 bases map to TRBD1. CDR3 size: 13 residues. V was clipped by 0 bases and J by 8 bases; unmatched bases: 6. Germline V gene data show CDR1 as GTSNPN and CDR2 as SVGIG (reference sequence). This chain's CDR3 is CAWSVNRGAGYTF. CDR3 nucleotides: TGTGCCTGGAGTGTAAACAGGGGAGCGGGCTACACCTTC.

Note on this clone: The likely explanation is a read error, given a far larger clone one base away. The gene calls are TRBV10-3 and TRBJ1-2, with D uncertain. The CDR3 runs 14 residues. Germline assignment: CDR1 ENHRY and CDR2 SYGVKD. Trimming removed 3 bases at V and 4 bases at J, with 12 bases between. CDR3 bases: TGTGCCATCAGTGAAGCCATAGGGAGCTATGGCTACACCTTC. Amino acid sequence: CAISEAIGSYGYTF.

The chain has TRBV5-1 and TRBJ2-5; no firm D call. CDR1 is SGHRS, CDR2 YFSETQ, per germline. CDR3 size: 14 residues. Deletions cut 2 bases from V and 0 bases from J, with 8 bases between. The CDR3 sequence is CASSFSAYQETQYF. As DNA, the CDR3 is TGCGCCAGCAGCTTCTCGGCGTACCAAGAGACCCAGTACTTC.

The J gene is TRBJ2-5, the V gene TRBV28; a weak D match, TRBD1 (6 bases). Germline V CDR1 and CDR2: MDHEN, SYDVKM. Trimming removed 3 bases from V and 4 bases from J, with 15 bases in between. This CDR3 has 15 amino acids. CDR3 in amino acids: CASSLGRAGAETQYF. The CDR3 nucleotides read TGTGCCAGCAGTTTGGGCAGGGCAGGGGCAGAGACCCAGTACTTC.

This chain links TRBV21-1 with TRBJ1-1. TRBV21-1 is annotated as a pseudogene. This CDR3 has 11 amino acids. CDR3 DNA: TGTGCCAGCATCGCGGACACTGAAGCTTTCTTT. Its translation is CASIADTEAFF.

This clone came up a few times. The chain links TRBV11-2 to TRBJ1-5; D possibly corresponds to TRBD1 (5 bases). Germline-derived CDR1 and CDR2 are SGHAT and FQNNGV. The CDR3 is 13 residues long. Between the trimmed V and J ends, which lost 5 bases and 5 bases, there was a span of 10 bases. CDR3 residues: CASSATRDQPQHF. CDR3 coding DNA: TGTGCCAGCAGCGCAACCAGGGATCAGCCCCAGCATTTT. The whole variable domain, remainder taken from reference TRBV11-2 and TRBJ1-5, is EAGVAQSPRYKIIEKRQSVAFWCNPISGHATLYWYQQILGQGPKLLIQFQNNGVVDDSQLPKDRFSAERLKGVDSTLKIQPAKLEDSAVYLCASSATRDQPQHFGDGTRLSIL.

The CDR3 is CASSQGSRGLESNQPQHF. CDR3 in DNA: TGCGCCAGCAGCCAAGGTTCTCGGGGTTTGGAAAGCAATCAGCCCCAGCATTTT. The rearrangement joins TRBV4-1 to TRBJ1-5, with D hard to call. Germline loops: CDR1 MGHRA, CDR2 YSYEKL. This CDR3 is built from 18 residues. Between the trimmed V and J ends, which lost 1 base and 1 base, there was a span of 17 bases.

This chain links TRBV6-1 with TRBJ2-2, with no clear D. V shed 6 bases and J shed 0 bases, with 11 bases lying between them. There are 15 residues in the CDR3. Germline V gene sequence: CDR1 MNHNS, CDR2 SASEGT. CDR3 coding DNA: TGTGCCAGCAGAGGAATCGAATCGAACACCGGGGAGCTGTTTTTT. It specifies CASRGIESNTGELFF.

In regard to this clone: This clone may be a read error of a much larger clone one base away. The sample carries other DNA sequences with the same CDR3. V gene TRBV5-1 combines with J gene TRBJ2-1; the match to TRBD2 covers 7 bases. From germline, CDR1 is SGHRS and CDR2 YFSETQ. With V trimmed by 0 bases and J by 4 bases, 4 bases remained unmatched. The CDR3 runs 15 residues. DNA for the CDR3: TGCGCCAGCAGCTTGGGCAGCGGGGCGTACAATGAGCAGTTCTTC. Translating gives CASSLGSGAYNEQFF.

At least ten counts were recorded for this clone. V is TRBV13 and J is TRBJ2-1; 8 positions match TRBD2. Unmatched junction bases numbered 7, after V lost 5 bases and J lost 7 bases. The CDR3 contains 14 residues. Germline lookup yields CDR1 PRHDT and CDR2 FYEKMQ (reference sequence). CDR3 sequence: CASSAGLVENEQFF. In nucleotides, the CDR3 is TGTGCCAGCAGCGCGGGACTAGTTGAAAATGAGCAGTTCTTC.

This clone was seen a handful of times. This rearrangement joins TRBV11-3 to TRBJ2-2; no reliable D call. The CDR3 is 13 amino acids. Trimming removed 3 bases from V and 9 bases from J, with 11 bases in between. Germline V lookup: CDR1 SGHNT, CDR2 YENEEA. CDR3 in DNA: TGTGCCAGCAGCTTGGGCCATCAGCGGGAGCTGTTTTTT. As protein: CASSLGHQRELFF.